These T cell receptor beta chains were read from a single sample in a study of T cell repertoires in cytomegalovirus infection. TCRdb processed the reads anew with MiXCR; each CDR3 protein has one entry. The repertoire holds over 100,000 distinct CDR3 sequences, 16% seen once, with about 7.3% in the top ten. Sequenced: PBMCs. These receptors were collected from a human donor in good health (CMV status not recorded). Some clones in this sample may be carry-over from other donors' samples. Both conserved end residues are part of each CDR3. A D gene is named only where the DNA matches it firmly. Not all rows give a size; the values are once, few, many and, for expanded clones, a class.

many	TRBJ1-2	NA	TRBV7-3	CASSSADRSAYGYTF	TGTGCCAGCAGCTCCGCCGACAGGTCCGCCTATGGCTACACCTTC
NA	TRBJ1-2	NA	TRBV7-2	CASSFQAEGTRGYTF	TGTGCCAGCAGCTTCCAGGCCGAGGGGACAAGGGGCTACACCTTC
many	TRBJ2-2	NA	TRBV11-3	CASSSMGAGPGELFF	TGTGCCAGCAGCTCCATGGGCGCGGGTCCCGGGGAGCTGTTTTTT
NA	TRBJ1-2	TRBD1	TRBV14	CASSQVGGTAYGYTF	TGTGCCAGCAGCCAAGTCGGCGGGACAGCCTATGGCTACACCTTC
few	TRBJ2-5	NA	TRBV19	CASSITRAETQYF	TGTGCCAGTAGTATAACGAGAGCGGAGACCCAGTACTTC
NA	TRBJ1-1	NA	TRBV18	CASSNLRGNTEAFF	TGTGCCAGCTCAAACCTCCGTGGGAACACTGAAGCTTTCTTT
many	TRBJ2-1	NA	TRBV7-2	CASSLAASAYNEQFF	TGTGCCAGCAGCTTAGCGGCTAGCGCGTACAATGAGCAGTTCTTC
many	TRBJ2-6	NA	TRBV7-2	CASSSLPGAQRGRANVLTF	TGTGCCAGCAGCTCCCTACCGGGGGCGCAGAGGGGGAGGGCCAACGTCCTGACTTTC
many	TRBJ2-7	NA	TRBV28	CASRPIGGSREQYF	TGTGCCAGCAGGCCAATAGGGGGATCGAGGGAGCAGTACTTC
many	TRBJ1-2	NA	TRBV6-2/TRBV6-3	CASGRANYGYTF	TGTGCCAGCGGAAGGGCTAACTATGGCTACACCTTC
medium-sized	TRBJ1-1	NA	TRBV12-3/TRBV12-4	CASSLREENTEAFF	TGTGCCAGCAGTTTAAGGGAGGAGAACACTGAAGCTTTCTTT
NA	TRBJ2-1	NA	TRBV28	CVSSLGLPNEQFF	TGTGTCAGCAGTTTGGGACTGCCCAATGAGCAGTTCTTC
few	TRBJ1-4	NA	TRBV20-1	CSAPQGYEKLFF	TGCAGTGCTCCCCAGGGTTATGAAAAACTGTTTTTT
NA	TRBJ1-1	NA	TRBV7-2	CASSLAKPAKAFF	TGTGCCAGCAGCTTAGCGAAGCCAGCAAAAGCTTTCTTT
NA	TRBJ1-1	NA	TRBV7-3	CASSPGGAQTEAFF	TGTGCCAGCAGCCCCGGGGGGGCGCAAACTGAAGCTTTCTTT
many	TRBJ2-5	NA	TRBV7-2	CASSLGLGGETQYF	TGTGCCAGCAGCTTAGGTTTAGGAGGGGAGACCCAGTACTTC
few	TRBJ1-4	TRBD1	TRBV27	CASKTQGRNEKLFF	TGTGCCAGCAAGACACAGGGGAGAAATGAAAAACTGTTTTTT
NA	TRBJ1-1	TRBD1	TRBV7-3	CASSLTGRGRNTEAFF	TGTGCCAGCAGCTTAACGGGCAGGGGGCGGAACACTGAAGCTTTCTTT
NA	TRBJ2-7	NA	TRBV20-1	CNARGDVSSYEQYF	TGCAATGCTAGAGGAGACGTGAGCTCCTACGAGCAGTACTTC
many	TRBJ1-1	TRBD1	TRBV28	CASPAGPGQSNTEAFF	TGTGCCTCCCCAGCCGGCCCGGGACAGAGTAACACTGAAGCTTTCTTT
few	TRBJ2-5	TRBD2	TRBV20-1	CSATLGRGAGETQYF	TGCAGTGCCACCCTGGGGAGGGGCGCGGGGGAGACCCAGTACTTC
few	TRBJ1-5	NA	TRBV5-6	CASSLGQGRQPQHF	TGTGCCAGCAGCTTAGGTCAGGGTCGACAGCCCCAGCATTTT
many	TRBJ1-1	TRBD1	TRBV7-9	CASSLDRMNTEAFF	TGTGCCAGCAGCTTGGACAGGATGAACACTGAAGCTTTCTTT
many	TRBJ2-7	NA	TRBV7-3	CASSLTQDRFWYEQYF	TGTGCCAGCAGCTTAACGCAAGACAGATTTTGGTACGAGCAGTACTTC
many	TRBJ2-7	NA	TRBV7-8	CASSLAPRVGNEQYF	TGTGCCAGCAGCTTAGCGCCCAGGGTGGGGAACGAGCAGTACTTC
many	TRBJ2-3	NA	TRBV11-3	CASSSSGPQYF	TGTGCCAGCAGCTCGTCGGGTCCGCAGTATTTT
many	TRBJ2-3	TRBD2	TRBV7-2	CASSPGLRIDADTQYF	TGTGCCAGCAGCCCGGGACTACGAATTGACGCAGATACGCAGTATTTT
many	TRBJ1-5	NA	TRBV7-2	CASSPYPGDNQPQHF	TGTGCCAGCAGCCCCTACCCGGGGGACAATCAGCCCCAGCATTTT
few	TRBJ1-5	TRBD1	TRBV28	CASSYGGQGNQPQHF	TGTGCCAGCAGTTACGGGGGACAGGGCAATCAGCCCCAGCATTTT
few	TRBJ1-2	NA	TRBV12-3/TRBV12-4	CASSHYSTGRDGYTF	TGTGCCAGCAGCCACTATTCGACGGGACGGGATGGCTACACCTTC
many	TRBJ1-5	NA	TRBV2	CASSGGSNQPQHF	TGTGCCAGCAGTGGAGGGAGCAATCAGCCCCAGCATTTT
NA	TRBJ2-2	TRBD2	TRBV5-4	CASSDGSSGGAKDGELIF	TGTGCCAGCTCCGATGGGTCGAGCGGGGGGGCGAAGGACGGGGAGCTGATTTTT
NA	TRBJ1-2	TRBD1	TRBV12-3/TRBV12-4	CASSSRQGKRPNYGYTF	TGTGCCAGCAGTTCCAGACAGGGGAAACGGCCTAACTATGGCTACACCTTC
NA	TRBJ1-3	NA	TRBV7-2	CASSLEAGYRNTIYF	TGTGCCAGCAGCTTAGAGGCAGGGTACCGAAACACCATATATTTT
few	TRBJ2-4	NA	TRBV6-2/TRBV6-3	CASSTQSGNENIQYF	TGTGCCAGCAGTACTCAGTCGGGGAACGAAAACATTCAGTACTTC
NA	TRBJ2-5	TRBD2	TRBV29-1	CSVEGGGLAGGLETQYF	TGCAGCGTTGAAGGCGGGGGACTAGCGGGGGGGCTTGAGACCCAGTACTTC
NA	TRBJ1-5	NA	TRBV6-2/TRBV6-3	CASSYSRRQPQHF	TGTGCCAGCAGTTACTCGAGACGCCAGCCCCAGCATTTT
NA	TRBJ2-2	NA	TRBV5-1	CASSLEAGDTGELFF	TGCGCCAGCAGCTTGGAGGCAGGGGACACCGGGGAGCTGTTTTTT
many	TRBJ2-3	NA	TRBV7-8	CASSPLLDTQYF	TGTGCCAGCAGCCCGCTTTTGGATACGCAGTATTTT
few	TRBJ1-2	NA	TRBV2	CASSLKTGVDGYTF	TGTGCCAGCAGCCTCAAGACAGGTGTCGATGGCTACACCTTC
few	TRBJ1-1	NA	TRBV11-3	CASSTTGDTEAFF	TGTGCCAGCAGCACCACCGGGGACACTGAAGCTTTCTTT
NA	TRBJ1-2	NA	TRBV7-9	CASSSYRGTNYGYTF	TGTGCCAGCAGCTCCTACAGAGGCACTAACTATGGCTACACCTTC
NA	TRBJ1-4	NA	TRBV7-3	CASGGREEKLFF	TGTGCCAGCGGGGGGCGCGAGGAAAAACTGTTTTTT
NA	TRBJ1-2	NA	TRBV2	CASSRQASIYGYTF	TGTGCCAGCAGCAGACAGGCTTCGATCTATGGCTACACCTTC
few	TRBJ1-6	NA	TRBV7-6	CASSGAGNSPLHF	TGTGCCAGCAGCGGGGCCGGAAATTCACCCCTCCACTTT
many	TRBJ2-2	NA	TRBV20-1	CSARDLRGEDTGELFF	TGCAGTGCTAGAGATTTAAGGGGCGAAGACACCGGGGAGCTGTTTTTT
many	TRBJ2-7	NA	TRBV7-8	CASRSEPSYEQYF	TGTGCCAGCAGATCAGAGCCCTCCTACGAGCAGTACTTC
NA	TRBJ2-5	NA	TRBV7-7	CASSLVGEKGETQYF	TGTGCTAGCAGCTTAGTAGGGGAAAAGGGAGAGACCCAGTACTTC
few	TRBJ1-2	NA	TRBV28	CASSRTYPGYTF	TGTGCCAGCAGCCGGACATACCCTGGCTACACCTTC
many	TRBJ1-4	NA	TRBV7-2	CASSSPQGGVGEKLFF	TGTGCCAGCAGCTCGCCACAGGGAGGGGTCGGAGAAAAACTGTTTTTT
NA	TRBJ1-5	TRBD1	TRBV5-1	CASRPTGSGNQPQHF	TGCGCCAGCCGCCCGACAGGGAGCGGCAATCAGCCCCAGCATTTT
many	TRBJ1-1	NA	TRBV7-2	CASSLRGAFAEAFF	TGTGCCAGCAGCTTAAGGGGGGCGTTCGCTGAAGCTTTCTTT
many	TRBJ2-5	TRBD2	TRBV7-2	CASSLLGSGGRETQYF	TGTGCCAGCAGCTTACTCGGTAGCGGGGGGAGGGAGACCCAGTACTTC